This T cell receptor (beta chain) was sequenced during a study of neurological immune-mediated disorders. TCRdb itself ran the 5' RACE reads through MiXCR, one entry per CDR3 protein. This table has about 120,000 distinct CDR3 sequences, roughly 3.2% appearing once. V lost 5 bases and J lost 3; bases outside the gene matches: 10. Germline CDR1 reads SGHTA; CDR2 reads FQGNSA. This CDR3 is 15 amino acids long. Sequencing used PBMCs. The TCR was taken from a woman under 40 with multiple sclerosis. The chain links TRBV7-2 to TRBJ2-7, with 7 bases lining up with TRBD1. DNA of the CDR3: TGTGCCAGCAGCGTTTATACAGGGGCCAACTACGAGCAGTACTTC. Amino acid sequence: CASSVYTGANYEQYF.